This T cell receptor beta chain came from a study of shared clonotypes between healthy human individuals. The wider study: Per donor, CD8 memory used one plate, CD8 naive used two, CD4 memory used three and CD4 naive used three. Study-level points and caveats: The donor pool, a small one, limited the genetic and exposure-history diversity represented. Shared across a few donors were around 4.7% of the naive CD4 clonotypes.

The method was immunoSEQ multiplex PCR; TCRdb's version includes in-frame clones alone and lacks a portion of them. This table has more than 150,000 clones, approximately 61% appearing once. A note on this clone: Its antigen is currently unknown.

Germline lookup yields CDR1 MNHNY and CDR2 SVGAGI (reference sequence). The CDR3 contains 11 residues. V was pared by 2 bases and J by 10 bases, with 6 bases between. This chain links TRBV6-6 with TRBJ1-5; D remains ambiguous. Sequencing used memory CD4+ T cells sorted from blood. Regarding subset: CD45RA-negative fraction. The TCR sequence derives from a man aged 30 to 45 in good health. CDR3 sequence: CASSYAGPQHF. The DNA for the CDR3 is TGTGCCAGCAGTTACGCCGGACCCCAGCATTTT.